This T cell receptor (beta chain) was recorded in a study of blood T cell repertoires in COVID-19. Across the whole study: PBMCs, B-cell-depleted T cells, or T cells provided the cDNA or gDNA that made up the material.

Original data processing: Reference gene primer amplification yielded estimated nucleated cell counts. The repertoire was sequenced with immunoSEQ multiplex PCR; TCRdb's copy has only in-frame clones and lacks some. That table gives V, J and clone size, and the DNA gave D and trimming. Counted here are some 57,000 clones, approximately 83% occurring once; the ten biggest clones make up about 9.4%. CDR1 and CDR2 (germline): SGDLS, YYNGEE. This CDR3 has 16 amino acids. V shed 3 bases and J shed 0 bases, with 13 bases lying between them. Sequenced material: peripheral blood. The clonotype comes from a human donor in a cohort sampled during active COVID-19. V is TRBV9 and J is TRBJ1-3, with D uncertain. The CDR3 DNA reads TGTGCCAGCAGCGCCCAGCAGGTTGCCTCTGGAAACACCATATATTTT. Translated: CASSAQQVASGNTIYF. Based on the CDR3 plus reference TRBV9 and TRBJ1-3, the full variable domain is DSGVTQTPKHLITATGQRVTLRCSPRSGDLSVYWYQQSLDQGLQFLIQYYNGEERAKGNILERFSAQQFPDLHSELNLSSLELGDSALYFCASSAQQVASGNTIYFGEGSWLTVV.